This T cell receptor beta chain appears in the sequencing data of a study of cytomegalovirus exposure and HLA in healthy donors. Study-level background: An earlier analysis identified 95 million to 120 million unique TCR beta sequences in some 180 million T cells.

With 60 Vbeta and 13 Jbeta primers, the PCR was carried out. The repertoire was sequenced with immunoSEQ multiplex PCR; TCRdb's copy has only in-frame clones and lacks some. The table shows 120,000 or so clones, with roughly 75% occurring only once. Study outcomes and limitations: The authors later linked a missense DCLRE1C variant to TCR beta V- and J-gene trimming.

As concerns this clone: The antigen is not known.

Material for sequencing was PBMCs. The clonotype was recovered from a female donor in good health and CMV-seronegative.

The CDR3 DNA follows: TGTGCCAGCAGTGAAGTGCGGACAGCCCTCAATCAGCCCCAGCATTTT. It codes for CASSEVRTALNQPQHF. This sequence joins TRBV2 and TRBJ1-5; weak D call: TRBD1 (6 bases). The CDR3 loop spans 16 amino acids. The V gene lost 1 base and the J gene lost 3 bases, with 13 bases spanning the gap. Germline V gene lookup returns CDR1 SNHLY and CDR2 FYNNEI.